The clone carrying this TCR beta chain was found a few times. The antigen remains undetermined. TCRdb itself ran the 5' RACE reads through MiXCR, one entry per CDR3 protein. The table shows over 300,000 distinct CDR3 sequences, with 20% to 25% occurring only once. The data originate from a study of T-cell memory formation after mild COVID-19. J lost 1 base, V lost 4 bases, and 7 bases had no gene match. Germline V CDR1 and CDR2: LGHDT, YNNKEL (reference sequence). The CDR3 contains 16 residues. Study-level points and caveats: CD4+ contracting clones lay mainly in CM and EM, CD8+ ones in EMRA. The SARS-CoV-2 specificity of second-wave clones reaching peak at day 37 remained unverified. Balance between CD4 and CD8 was seen in clones contracting day 15 to 85, and a CD4+ lean was seen in later expanders. A subset of responding clones appeared in pre-infection memory, suggesting cross-reactive memory joined.

V usage is TRBV3-1 and J usage is TRBJ2-5, with 9 nucleotides matching TRBD2. The material sequenced was PBMCs or a T cell subset sorted from them (not recorded which). This TCR derives from a man aged 18 to 29 who had mild COVID-19 (a few samples of this study predate the infection). Cell type and time point are not known. The CDR3 DNA sequence: TGTGCCAGCAGCCTAAGGACTAGCGAATCCCAAGAGACCCAGTACTTC. Protein product: CASSLRTSESQETQYF.